This record covers a single T cell receptor beta chain. Its antigen remains unknown. Compared with germline, one end of the junction differs, possibly owing to a read error. As defined, naive CD8 cells were CD45RO-negative and positively selected for CCR7, with terminally differentiated effector memory CD45RA+ cells excluded. CDR1 is SGHKS and CDR2 is YYEKEE in the germline V gene (reference sequence). The CDR3 is 11 amino acids. The sample belongs to a study of shared clonotypes between healthy human individuals. Study-wide results and limits: Naive subsets generally exceeded memory subsets in estimated richness. A handful of donors showed sharing of approximately 5% of naive CD4 clonotypes. Relative to their counterparts shared across all four donors, non-shared clonotypes exhibited diminished generation probabilities.

Sequencing was performed with immunoSEQ multiplex PCR; in TCRdb, only in-frame clones are kept and a portion is missing. The data show just over 2,000,000 clones, roughly 94% seen once. Sequencing was carried out using naive CD8+ T cells sorted from blood. This sequence was found in a young man in good health. The chain uses TRBV5-5 and TRBJ2-3; D ambiguous. The CDR3 DNA follows: TGTGCCAGCAGCTTCGGACCAACTGGTATCTTT. Its protein is CASSFGPTGIF.